This note documents a single T cell receptor (beta chain) sequence. Germline V lookup: CDR1 WSHSY, CDR2 SAAADI. V shed 6 bases and J shed 3 bases, with 12 bases lying between them. The CDR3 is 13 amino acids. Source study methods: Amplifying reference gene primers gave estimates of nucleated cell counts. Method: immunoSEQ multiplex PCR; TCRdb's copy keeps in-frame clones and lacks some. V and J calls and clone size follow that table, whereas D and trimming were derived from the DNA. The data show tens of thousands of clones, 70% to 90% seen once. This specimen belongs to a study of blood T cell repertoires in COVID-19. Study-wide background: Material from acute and convalescent COVID-19 was sourced from the United States, Italy and Spain.

This TCR was recovered from a human donor in a cohort sampled during active COVID-19. Sequences were obtained from peripheral blood. The V gene is TRBV10-2, the J gene TRBJ2-7; a weak D match, TRBD1 (5 bases). In DNA, the CDR3 is TGCGCCAGCAGCAGACAGACCTACTACGAGCAGTACTTC. It translates to CASSRQTYYEQYF.